These 8 T cell receptor beta chains came from one sample sequenced in a study of CD8+ T cells in alopecia areata. CD4, CD8alpha, NKG2D, NKG2ACE and other markers were used to sort pooled cutaneous lymph node cells. RNA was isolated and reverse transcribed to cDNA, the sequencing template. The method was immunoSEQ multiplex PCR; TCRdb's version includes in-frame clones alone and lacks a portion of them. The sample gives 200,000 to 300,000 clones, none seen only once, and the top ten clones hold approximately 1.2%. The specimen sequenced was CD4+ T cells sorted from a lymph node. The receptors shown here come from a C3H/HeJ mouse with alopecia areata. As its MHC haplotype, the strain has H2-k.

Ten or more counts support this clone. Gene names and germline match the mouse. The CDR3 extends 4 residues past the end of the read, so its final part is completed from the germline J gene. V gene TRBV13-3 combines with J gene TRBJ2-1; 8 bases align to TRBD2. CDR1 and CDR2 (germline): NNHDY, SYVADS. The CDR3 runs to 15 residues. The sequenced part of the CDR3 DNA is TGTGCCAGCAGGACTTCACTGGGGGCGAGGGCT. Translated, it gives CASRTSLGARA. The CDR3 as a whole reads CASRTSLGARAEQFF.

Notes on this clone: Germline and genes here are mouse. The read ends 4 residues shy of where the CDR3 ends; the end is completed using the germline J gene. The chain couples TRBV13-1 to TRBJ2-7; D might be TRBD1 (6 bases). Germline V gene lookup returns CDR1 NSHNY and CDR2 SYGAGN. The CDR3 totals 13 residues. The sequenced part of the CDR3 DNA is TGTGCCAGCAGTGATGCAGCAGGGGAT. It codes for CASSDAAGD. The full CDR3 is CASSDAAGDEQYF.

This clone was observed a few times. All gene names here are mouse names. The CDR3 extends 4 residues past the end of the read, so its final part is completed from the germline J gene. Other nucleotide sequences in the sample specify the same CDR3. V usage is TRBV19 and J usage is TRBJ2-5, with TRBD2 as a possible D gene (5 bases). V was shortened by 2 bases and J by 3 bases, with 7 bases between the two germline ends. The CDR3 has 13 residues. Germline CDR1 is FNHDT and CDR2 is SITEND (reference sequence). The CDR3 sequence is CASSIGVQDTQYF. Partial CDR3 DNA: TGTGCCAGCAGTATTGGGGTTCAAGAC.

For this clone: The genes are named according to mouse. Sequencing ends 4 residues short of the CDR3 end; the germline J gene provides the rest. The chain carries TRBV1 and TRBJ2-2, with TRBD2 matching over 8 bases. The CDR3 spans 17 residues. The germline V gene has CDR1 NSQYPW and CDR2 LRSPGD (reference sequence). V lost 0 bases to trimming and J lost 0 bases; unmatched junction nucleotides: 3. The CDR3 bases that were read are TGCACCTGCAGTGCAGAGCTGGGGGGCGCAAACACCGGG. It translates to CTCSAELGGANTG. From start to end, the CDR3 is CTCSAELGGANTGQLYF.

Comment on this clone: Gene names follow the mouse nomenclature. The read terminates 4 residues ahead of where the CDR3 ends, so the germline J gene completes it. Other DNA sequences in the same sample also yield this CDR3. The rearrangement links TRBV13-2 to TRBJ2-7; 10 positions match TRBD2. There are 14 residues in the CDR3. After removal of 2 bases from V and 3 bases from J, the junction contained 2 bases not matched to a gene. The V gene's germline CDR1 is NNHNN and CDR2 SYGAGS (reference sequence). The CDR3 loop is CASGERLGGYEQYF. The CDR3 DNA, read in part, is TGTGCCAGCGGTGAAAGACTGGGGGGCTAT.

This clone has only a few counts. The listed genes are named as in mouse. The read halts 4 residues ahead of the CDR3 end, with the missing end drawn from the germline J gene. The chain carries TRBV13-2 and TRBJ1-2; TRBD1 might be the D (5 bases). CDR3 size: 15 residues. V was trimmed by 2 bases and J by 0 bases, leaving 11 bases between them. Germline lookup yields CDR1 NNHNN and CDR2 SYGAGS (reference sequence). Partial CDR3 DNA: TGTGCCAGCGGTGAGAGGGACTCAGCAAACTCC. Protein sequence: CASGERDSANS. In full, the CDR3 reads CASGERDSANSDYTF.

This clone has only a few counts. Gene names refer to mouse genes. The sample has other DNA sequences that encode this CDR3 too. The CDR3 spells CASRTGGANTGQLYF. The CDR3 DNA, read in part, is TGTGCCAGCAGGACTGGGGGGGCAAACACCGGG. The chain is built from TRBV13-1 and TRBJ2-2; 11 positions match TRBD2. The CDR3 extends 4 residues past the end of the read, so its final part is completed from the germline J gene. After removal of 5 bases from V and 0 bases from J, the junction contained 0 bases not matched to a gene. Germline CDR1 and CDR2: NSHNY and SYGAGN. This CDR3 is 15 amino acids long.

This clone has just a few counts. Germline and genes: mouse. From the germline J gene comes the end of the CDR3, since the read stops 4 residues before it. The chain carries TRBV19 and TRBJ2-2; D uncertain. Germline V gives CDR1 FNHDT, CDR2 SITEND (reference sequence). Trimming left V 3 bases short and J 0 bases short, with 9 bases between. CDR3 length: 15 amino acids. The CDR3: CASSTVGPNTGQLYF. The covered CDR3 bases are TGTGCCAGCAGTACGGTGGGTCCAAACACCGGG.